This TCR beta chain originates from a study of CD8+CD57+ T cells in acquired aplastic anemia. The CDR3 runs to 15 residues. The trim removed 5 bases at V and 8 bases at J, leaving 14 bases unmatched. Germline V gene sequence: CDR1 SGDLS, CDR2 YYNGEE. With regard to this clonotype: Its antigen remains unidentified.

The use of genomic DNA as template underpinned the TCR beta VDJ and CDR3 profiling. TCRdb redid the calling of the reads with MiXCR, one entry per CDR3 protein. Counted here are a few hundred thousand distinct CDR3 sequences, under 80% occurring once; the ten biggest clones make up 4%. General observations from the study: No significant difference in CD8+ Simpson's diversity was found between patients and controls.

What was sequenced was sorted CD4+, CD8+, or CD8+CD57+ T cells (not recorded which) from PBMCs. This chain uses TRBV9 with TRBJ2-5, with 8 bases aligning to TRBD2. The clonotype comes from a human donor in good health, serving as a control. The CDR3 DNA sequence: TGTGCCAGCAGTGCGGGGCCTAGCGGGTCCGAAACCCAGTACTTC. Its translation is CASSAGPSGSETQYF.